This T cell receptor beta chain was captured in a study of shared clonotypes between healthy human individuals. Regarding the study as a whole: Clonotype sharing across several donors was observed for around 5.1% of naive CD4 clonotypes.

Here immunoSEQ multiplex PCR was the method, and the copy in TCRdb shows in-frame clones only, minus some. The sample lists hundreds of thousands of clones; 90% to 95% were seen once. A word on this clone: Its target is not known.

The V end lost 4 bases, the J end lost 2 bases, and 7 bases lay between the germline ends. The CDR3 runs 13 residues. From germline, CDR1 is SEHNR and CDR2 FQNEAQ (reference sequence). Naive CD8 populations comprised CD45RO-negative cells positively selected for CCR7, excluding terminally differentiated effector memory CD45RA+ cells. The donors, all of them Caucasian adults, lived in Nashville, Tennessee. This TCR was sampled from a man aged 25-45 years in good health. This rearrangement joins TRBV7-9 to TRBJ2-3; D unclear. The sequenced material came from naive CD8+ T cells sorted from blood. DNA for the CDR3: TGTGCCAGCAGCTCGCCGGACACAGATACGCAGTATTTT. Translated: CASSSPDTDTQYF.